Listed here are 18 T cell receptor beta chains from one sample, sequenced in a study of cytomegalovirus exposure and HLA in healthy donors. Profiled with immunoSEQ multiplex PCR; TCRdb holds only in-frame clones, not every one. The sample contains about 240,000 clones, about 87% of which appear only once. Sequencing used PBMCs. Every receptor here comes from a man aged 18 to 35 in good health and CMV-seronegative.

The chain is built from TRBV9 and TRBJ2-3, with D perhaps TRBD2 (5 bases). V gave up 0 bases and J gave up 0 bases, with 14 bases separating them. This CDR3 region has 17 residues. The germline CDR1 and CDR2 sequences are SGDLS and YYNGEE. CDR3 loop: CASSVVASRSSTDTQYF. CDR3 nucleotide sequence: TGTGCCAGCAGCGTAGTGGCTAGCAGATCTAGCACAGATACGCAGTATTTT.

V is TRBV27 and J is TRBJ2-1; 8 bases map to TRBD2. The trim removed 7 bases at V and 6 bases at J, leaving 11 bases unmatched. This CDR3 spans 15 amino acids. CDR1 and CDR2 from the germline V gene are MNHEY and SMNVEV (reference sequence). The chain's CDR3 is CASISLGLGRNEQFF. The DNA for the CDR3 is TGTGCCAGCATCTCCTTGGGACTAGGACGCAATGAGCAGTTCTTC.

The CDR3 DNA sequence: TGTGCCAGCACTGACAGATTCAATCAGCCCCAGCATTTT. Residues: CASTDRFNQPQHF. The J gene is TRBJ1-5, the V gene TRBV28, with D tentatively TRBD1 (5 bases). Germline CDR1 MDHEN, CDR2 SYDVKM. Trimming removed 7 bases at V and 3 bases at J, with 10 bases between. CDR3 length: 13 residues.

The V call is TRBV27, the J call TRBJ2-3; unclear D gene. V was clipped by 7 bases and J by 2 bases, with 13 bases between them. Germline V gene lookup returns CDR1 MNHEY and CDR2 SMNVEV (reference sequence). This CDR3 has 14 residues. The chain's CDR3 is CASKKIGNTDTQYF. The CDR3 nucleotides are TGTGCCAGCAAGAAGATTGGCAACACAGATACGCAGTATTTT.

The genes are TRBV5-1 and TRBJ2-7; 9 positions agree with TRBD2. V trimming: 2 bases; J trimming: 5 bases; junction bases outside the gene matches: 11. The CDR3 runs 16 residues. Germline V gene sequence: CDR1 SGHRS, CDR2 YFSETQ. CDR3 residues: CASSFIGSGLADEQYF. Written as DNA, the CDR3 is TGCGCCAGCAGCTTTATAGGTTCGGGACTAGCTGACGAGCAGTACTTC.

CDR3 nucleotide sequence: TGCGCCAGCAGCGAGACGGGACTACGTTCCTACGAGCAGTACTTC. Encoded protein: CASSETGLRSYEQYF. This chain joins TRBV5-1 and TRBJ2-7; TRBD2 aligns across 7 bases. The germline V gene encodes CDR1 SGHRS and CDR2 YFSETQ. The V and J ends lost 4 bases and 1 base, in that order; junction bases with no gene match: 8. The CDR3 length is 15 residues.

A single count supports this clone. The CDR3 loop is CASSGFRNQPQHF. The CDR3, as DNA: TGTGCCAGCAGCGGTTTCCGAAATCAGCCCCAGCATTTT. The chain is built from TRBV6-5 and TRBJ1-5; D gene unclear. Germline lookup yields CDR1 MNHEY and CDR2 SVGAGI. Trimming shortened V by 6 bases and J by 4 bases, and 10 bases separated the two germline ends. This CDR3 contains 13 residues.

The rearrangement links TRBV28 to TRBJ1-1, with D maybe TRBD1 (6 bases). Germline assignment: CDR1 MDHEN and CDR2 SYDVKM. The V gene lost 6 bases and the J gene lost 0 bases, with 14 bases spanning the gap. This CDR3 spans 15 amino acids. CDR3 sequence: CASSPRGHMNTEAFF. In DNA form, the CDR3 reads TGTGCCAGCAGCCCTAGGGGACATATGAACACTGAAGCTTTCTTT.

The V call is TRBV6-1, the J call TRBJ2-1, with a tentative D call TRBD2 (6 bases). The germline V gene encodes CDR1 MNHNS and CDR2 SASEGT. The CDR3 has 15 amino acids. The V end was cut by 6 bases, the J end by 4 bases, with 16 bases between. The CDR3 protein is CASSRDSFSYNEQFF. CDR3 coding DNA: TGTGCCAGCAGCCGGGACTCCTTTAGTTACAATGAGCAGTTCTTC.

J is TRBJ1-4 and V is TRBV5-1; weak D call: TRBD1 (5 bases). Trimming stripped 1 base from V and 8 bases from J, with 12 bases between. This CDR3 spans 14 amino acids. CDR1 and CDR2 from the germline V gene are SGHRS and YFSETQ. The CDR3: CASSLWAGNEKLFF. DNA for the CDR3: TGCGCCAGCAGCTTGTGGGCAGGGAACGAAAAACTGTTTTTT.

The CDR3 DNA is TGTGCCAGCACCCGTAGGGGGGAGCAGTACTTC. Translating gives CASTRRGEQYF. The chain has TRBV28 and TRBJ2-7; possible D gene TRBD1, 6 bases. The CDR3 length is 11 residues. Trimming removed 7 bases at V and 7 bases at J, with 11 bases between. Germline CDR1 and CDR2: MDHEN and SYDVKM.

The chain links TRBV5-1 to TRBJ2-3, with 11 bases that match TRBD2. Germline V gives CDR1 SGHRS, CDR2 YFSETQ. V lost 4 bases and J lost 7; bases outside the gene matches: 8. The CDR3 is 15 residues long. In DNA, the CDR3 is TGCGCCAGCAGCCTAGGGACTAGCGGTCAAAATACGCAGTATTTT. It encodes CASSLGTSGQNTQYF.

The V and J genes are TRBV7-2 and TRBJ2-7, with 9 positions matching TRBD1. Germline V gene sequence: CDR1 SGHTA, CDR2 FQGNSA. The junction had 7 bases not matched to a gene; V was cut back by 7 bases and J by 3 bases. The CDR3 is 14 amino acids. Here the CDR3 DNA reads TGTGCCAGCAATCCCGGGACAGGGTTCTACGAGCAGTACTTC. It yields the protein CASNPGTGFYEQYF. Using reference TRBV7-2 and TRBJ2-7 for the parts outside the CDR3, the full variable domain is GAGVSQSPSNKVTEKGKDVELRCDPISGHTALYWYRQSLGQGLEFLIYFQGNSAPDKSGLPSDRFSAERTGGSVSTLTIQRTQQEDSAVYLCASNPGTGFYEQYFGPGTRLTVT.

This clone was found a few times. The chain couples TRBV5-5 to TRBJ1-2; 7 nucleotides align to TRBD1. CDR3 length: 16 amino acids. Trimming cost V 3 bases and J 8 bases; bases outside gene matches: 16. The germline V gene encodes CDR1 SGHKS and CDR2 YYEKEE (reference sequence). In DNA, the CDR3 is TGTGCCAGCAGCTCTTTCTTCAGGGGGACAGCTAGGGGCTACACCTTC. It encodes CASSSFFRGTARGYTF.

This rearrangement joins TRBV10-3 to TRBJ1-2, with 7 bases identical to TRBD1. Per the germline V gene, CDR1 is ENHRY and CDR2 is SYGVKD. The CDR3 covers 15 residues. V trimming: 4 bases; J trimming: 1 base; junction bases outside the gene matches: 6. The CDR3 region has the DNA TGTGCCATCAGTGGAGGGACAGCCCGTAACTATGGCTACACCTTC. Amino acids: CAISGGTARNYGYTF.

CDR3 region: CASSPGTGKEQYF. In DNA, the CDR3 is TGTGCCAGCTCACCGGGAACAGGGAAGGAGCAGTACTTC. This chain connects TRBV18 to TRBJ2-7; maybe TRBD1 (6 bases). CDR3 size: 13 residues. The ends were cut back, 3 bases at V and 7 bases at J, with 13 bases in the middle. Germline CDR1 and CDR2: KGHSH and LQKENI.

The J gene is TRBJ2-7, the V gene TRBV9; 14 positions match TRBD2. The CDR3 contains 18 residues. The germline CDR1 and CDR2 sequences are SGDLS and YYNGEE. Trimming cost V 0 bases and J 10 bases; bases outside gene matches: 15. Here the CDR3 reads CASSVGVGGGLAGGRQYF. The CDR3 DNA sequence: TGTGCCAGCAGCGTAGGGGTCGGGGGTGGACTAGCGGGAGGACGTCAGTACTTC.

The V call is TRBV9, the J call TRBJ2-7, with D possibly TRBD2 on 6 matching bases. Trimming took off 0 bases at V and 3 bases at J, with 10 bases between the two ends. This CDR3 region has 14 residues. In germline, CDR1 is SGDLS, CDR2 YYNGEE. CDR3 amino acids: CASSVDRDFYEQYF. CDR3 coding DNA: TGTGCCAGCAGCGTAGATAGGGACTTCTACGAGCAGTACTTC.